Each of the 2 T cell receptor beta chains below was sequenced from the same sample in a study of somatic mutations in cytotoxic T cells in rheumatoid arthritis. The assay was immunoSEQ multiplex PCR, and TCRdb's table has in-frame clones only and misses some. Of about 36,000 clones in the sample, 84% were seen once. The sequenced material came from CD8+ T cells sorted from blood. The receptors stem from a man aged 40-49 years in good health.

The chain links TRBV9 to TRBJ2-1; possible D gene TRBD2, 6 bases. The CDR3 totals 15 residues. Germline V gives CDR1 SGDLS, CDR2 YYNGEE. Between the trimmed V and J ends, which lost 0 bases and 3 bases, there was a span of 10 bases. The CDR3 DNA is TGTGCCAGCAGCGTAGACGGGAGACTCTACAATGAGCAGTTCTTC. Translated, it gives CASSVDGRLYNEQFF.

This clone is classed as medium-sized. The V and J genes are TRBV27 and TRBJ1-1; D is uncertain. Between the trimmed V and J ends, which lost 3 bases and 1 base, there was a span of 9 bases. The CDR3 consists of 14 residues. Germline V lookup: CDR1 MNHEY, CDR2 SMNVEV (reference sequence). The CDR3 loop reads CASSFGLRNTEAFF. The CDR3 DNA is TGTGCCAGCAGTTTTGGGCTGCGGAACACTGAAGCTTTCTTT.